This TCR beta chain was identified in a study of blood T cell repertoires in COVID-19. Overall study context: Sample material is recorded as cDNA or gDNA derived from T cells, B-cell-depleted T cells, or PBMCs.

The length of the CDR3 is 14 residues. V shed 3 bases and J 0 bases; nucleotides not matched to a gene: 1. Germline loops: CDR1 LGHDT, CDR2 YNNKEL (reference sequence). Study processing details: Reference gene primer amplification in the assay estimated nucleated cell counts. Assay used: immunoSEQ multiplex PCR; TCRdb lists only in-frame clones, some missing. The V and J calls and the clone size are those of that table, but D and trimming were determined from the DNA. Among about 350,000 clones listed, roughly nine tenths were seen once. The chain employs TRBV3-1 (or the pseudogene TRBV3-2) and TRBJ2-7; TRBD2 aligns across 8 bases. Material: peripheral blood. The sequence was obtained from a woman aged 55-69 years with COVID-19, enrolled during active disease. CDR3: CASSHSGGSYEQYF. For the CDR3, the DNA is TGTGCCAGCAGCCACAGCGGGGGCTCCTACGAGCAGTACTTC.